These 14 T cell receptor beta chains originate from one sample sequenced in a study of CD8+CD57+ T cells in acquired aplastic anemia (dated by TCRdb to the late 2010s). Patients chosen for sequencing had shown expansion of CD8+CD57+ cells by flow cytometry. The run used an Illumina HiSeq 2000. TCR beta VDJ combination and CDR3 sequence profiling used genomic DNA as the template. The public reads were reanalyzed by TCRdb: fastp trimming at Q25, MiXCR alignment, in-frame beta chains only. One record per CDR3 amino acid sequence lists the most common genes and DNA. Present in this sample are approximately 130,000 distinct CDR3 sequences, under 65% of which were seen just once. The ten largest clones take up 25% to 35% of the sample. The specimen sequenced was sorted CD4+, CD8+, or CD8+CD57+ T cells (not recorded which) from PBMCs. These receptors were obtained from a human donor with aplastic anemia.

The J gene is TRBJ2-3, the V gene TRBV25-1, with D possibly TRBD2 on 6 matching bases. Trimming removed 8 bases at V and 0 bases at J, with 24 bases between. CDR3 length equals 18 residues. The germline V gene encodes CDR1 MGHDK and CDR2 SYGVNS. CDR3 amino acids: CASLGTLGTGASTDTQYF. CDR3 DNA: TGTGCCAGCCTCGGGACTCTGGGGACTGGTGCTAGCACAGATACGCAGTATTTT.

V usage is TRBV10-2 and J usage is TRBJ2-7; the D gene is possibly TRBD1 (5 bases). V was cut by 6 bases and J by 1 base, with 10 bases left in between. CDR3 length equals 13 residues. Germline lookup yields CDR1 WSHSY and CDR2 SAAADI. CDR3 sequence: CASSRDQSYEQYF. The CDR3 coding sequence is TGCGCCAGCAGCAGGGATCAGTCCTACGAGCAGTACTTC.

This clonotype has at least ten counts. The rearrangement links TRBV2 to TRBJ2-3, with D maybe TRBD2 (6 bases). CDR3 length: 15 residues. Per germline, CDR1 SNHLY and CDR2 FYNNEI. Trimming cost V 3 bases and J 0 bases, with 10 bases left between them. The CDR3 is CASSELAISTDTQYF. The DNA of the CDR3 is TGTGCCAGCAGTGAGCTAGCGATTAGCACAGATACGCAGTATTTT.

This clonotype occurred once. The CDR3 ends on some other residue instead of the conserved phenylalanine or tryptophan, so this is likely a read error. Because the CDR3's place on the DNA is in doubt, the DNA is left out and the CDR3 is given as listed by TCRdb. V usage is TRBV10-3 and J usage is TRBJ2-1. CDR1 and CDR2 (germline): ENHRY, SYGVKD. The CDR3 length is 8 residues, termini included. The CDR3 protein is CAISESFS.

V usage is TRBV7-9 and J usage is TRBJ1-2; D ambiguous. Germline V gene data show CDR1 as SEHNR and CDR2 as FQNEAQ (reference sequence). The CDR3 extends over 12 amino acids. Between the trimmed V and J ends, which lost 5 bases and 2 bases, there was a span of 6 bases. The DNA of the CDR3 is TGTGCCAGCAGCCGGGAGAACTATGGCTACACCTTC. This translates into CASSRENYGYTF.

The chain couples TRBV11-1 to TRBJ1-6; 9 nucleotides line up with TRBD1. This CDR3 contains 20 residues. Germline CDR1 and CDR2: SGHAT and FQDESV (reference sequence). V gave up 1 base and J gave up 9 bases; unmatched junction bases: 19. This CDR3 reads CASSLVSRWGDRVWGSPLHF. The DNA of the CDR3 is TGTGCCAGCAGCTTAGTGAGTCGGTGGGGGGACAGGGTCTGGGGTTCACCCCTCCACTTT.

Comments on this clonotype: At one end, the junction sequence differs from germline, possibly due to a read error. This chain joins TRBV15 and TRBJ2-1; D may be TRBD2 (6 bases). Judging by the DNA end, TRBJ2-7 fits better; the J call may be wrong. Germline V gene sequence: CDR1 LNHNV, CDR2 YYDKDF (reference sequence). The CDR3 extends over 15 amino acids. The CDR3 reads CAASGGTSSYNEQYF. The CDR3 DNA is TGTGCCGCCAGCGGAGGGACGAGCTCCTACAACGAGCAGTACTTC.

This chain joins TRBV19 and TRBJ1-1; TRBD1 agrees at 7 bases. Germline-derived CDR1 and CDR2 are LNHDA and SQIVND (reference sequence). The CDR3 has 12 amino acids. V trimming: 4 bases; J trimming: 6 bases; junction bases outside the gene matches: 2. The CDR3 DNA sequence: TGTGCCAGTAGTAACACAGGGGCTGAAGCTTTCTTT. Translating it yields CASSNTGAEAFF.

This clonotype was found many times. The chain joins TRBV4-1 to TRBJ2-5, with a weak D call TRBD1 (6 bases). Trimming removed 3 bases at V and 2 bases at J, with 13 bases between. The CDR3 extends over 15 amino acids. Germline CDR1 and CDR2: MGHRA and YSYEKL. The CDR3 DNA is TGCGCCAGCAGCCAGGGAAACAGGGAGCAAGAGACCCAGTACTTC. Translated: CASSQGNREQETQYF.

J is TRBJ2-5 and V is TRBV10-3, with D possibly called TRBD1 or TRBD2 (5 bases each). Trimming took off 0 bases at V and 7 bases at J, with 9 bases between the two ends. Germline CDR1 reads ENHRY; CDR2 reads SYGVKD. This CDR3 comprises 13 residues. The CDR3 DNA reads TGTGCCATCAGTGAGTCGGGGGACGCGACCCAGTACTTC. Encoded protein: CAISESGDATQYF.

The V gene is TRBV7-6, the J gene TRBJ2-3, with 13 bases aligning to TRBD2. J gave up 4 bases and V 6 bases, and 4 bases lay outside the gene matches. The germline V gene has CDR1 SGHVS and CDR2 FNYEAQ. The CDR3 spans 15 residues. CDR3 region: CASSFGTSGADTQYF. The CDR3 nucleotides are TGTGCCAGCAGTTTCGGGACTAGCGGGGCAGATACGCAGTATTTT.

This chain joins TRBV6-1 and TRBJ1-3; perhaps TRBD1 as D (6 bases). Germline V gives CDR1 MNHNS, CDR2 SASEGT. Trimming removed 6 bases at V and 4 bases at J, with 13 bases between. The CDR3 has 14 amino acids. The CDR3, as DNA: TGTGCCAGCAGGACCACAGGGCTCGGAAACACCATATATTTT. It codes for CASRTTGLGNTIYF.

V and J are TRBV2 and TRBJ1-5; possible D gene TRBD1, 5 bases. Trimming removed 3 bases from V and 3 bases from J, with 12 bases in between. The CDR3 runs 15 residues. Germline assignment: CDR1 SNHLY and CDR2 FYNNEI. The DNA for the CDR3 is TGTGCCAGCAGTGAGTTAGGAGGGGTCAATCAGCCCCAGCATTTT. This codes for CASSELGGVNQPQHF.

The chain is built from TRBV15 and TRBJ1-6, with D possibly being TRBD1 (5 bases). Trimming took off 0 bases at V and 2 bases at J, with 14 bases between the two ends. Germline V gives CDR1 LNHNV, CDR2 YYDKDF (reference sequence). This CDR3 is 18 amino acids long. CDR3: CATSRDRGRTAYNSPLHF. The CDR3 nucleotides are TGTGCCACCAGCAGAGATAGGGGCAGGACTGCCTATAATTCACCCCTCCACTTT. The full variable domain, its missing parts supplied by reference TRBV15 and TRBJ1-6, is DAMVIQNPRYQVTQFGKPVTLSCSQTLNHNVMYWYQQKSSQAPKLLFHYYDKDFNNEADTPDNFQSRRPNTSFCFLDIRSPGLGDTAMYLCATSRDRGRTAYNSPLHFGNGTRLTVT.